The rows below give T cell receptor beta chains drawn from one sample of a study of beta chain features in type 1 diabetes. Sequenced by immunoSEQ multiplex PCR; TCRdb stores in-frame clones only, minus some. The data show under 250,000 clones, around 14% seen once. Sequencing used naive CD4+ T cells from blood. The receptors here all came from a middle-aged woman in good health. CDR3s include the opening cysteine and the closing phenylalanine or tryptophan. A D gene is named only where the DNA matches it firmly. Only part of the rows carry a size: once, few, many, or a class if the clone is expanded.

v_gene	j_gene	abundance	d_gene	CDR3aa	CDR3nt
TRBV28	TRBJ1-5	.	.	CASGRVGGNQPQHF	TGTGCCAGCGGGAGGGTGGGAGGCAATCAGCCCCAGCATTTT
TRBV4-3	TRBJ2-5	.	.	CASSQGLQETQYF	TGCGCCAGCAGCCAGGGCCTCCAAGAGACCCAGTACTTC
TRBV5-6	TRBJ2-3	.	TRBD1	CASSPGQVEDTQYF	TGTGCCAGCAGCCCCGGACAGGTCGAGGATACGCAGTATTTT
TRBV19	TRBJ2-4	few	.	CASSPTDTLKNIQYF	TGTGCCAGTAGCCCGACAGACACACTGAAAAACATTCAGTACTTC
TRBV2	TRBJ1-1	.	.	CASSRTAGATEAFF	TGTGCCAGCAGTCGGACAGCGGGGGCCACTGAAGCTTTCTTT
TRBV5-6	TRBJ2-7	.	.	CASSLARATYEQYF	TGTGCCAGCAGCTTGGCCAGGGCAACCTACGAGCAGTACTTC
TRBV5-1	TRBJ2-7	.	TRBD1	CASSLGGRTGWYF	TGCGCCAGCAGCTTGGGCGGTCGGACAGGGTGGTACTTC
TRBV29-1	TRBJ2-7	.	TRBD2	CSGGTSIYEQYF	TGCTCCGGGGGGACTAGCATTTACGAGCAGTACTTC
TRBV13	TRBJ2-5	few	.	CASSLDPGGGETQYF	TGTGCCAGCAGCTTAGACCCGGGGGGCGGAGAGACCCAGTACTTC
TRBV19	TRBJ2-1	.	TRBD2	CASSHSSAGTSGYNEQFF	TGTGCCAGTAGTCACTCAAGCGCCGGGACTAGCGGATACAATGAGCAGTTCTTC
TRBV6-5	TRBJ2-7	.	.	CASAAGDSYEQYF	TGTGCCAGCGCGGCAGGGGACTCCTACGAGCAGTACTTC
TRBV7-7	TRBJ2-1	.	TRBD2	CASSLATSGGAGEQFF	TGTGCTAGCAGCTTAGCGACTAGCGGGGGGGCAGGTGAGCAGTTCTTC
TRBV7-2	TRBJ2-3	few	.	CASSAYTDTQYF	TGTGCCAGCAGCGCGTACACAGATACGCAGTATTTT
TRBV18	TRBJ2-6	.	TRBD1	CASSPLLDRGVVLTF	TGTGCCAGCTCACCCCTTCTGGACAGGGGTGTCGTCCTGACTTTC
TRBV18	TRBJ1-6	.	TRBD1	CASSPGQGPSTLHF	TGTGCCAGCTCACCGGGACAGGGGCCTTCCACCCTCCACTTT
TRBV6-1	TRBJ1-2	.	.	CASSLGLGGNYGYTF	TGTGCCAGCAGCCTCGGCCTGGGAGGGAACTATGGCTACACCTTC
TRBV18	TRBJ1-1	.	TRBD1	CASSPRTGGSTEAFF	TGTGCCAGCTCACCAAGGACAGGGGGCTCCACTGAAGCTTTCTTT
TRBV21-1	TRBJ2-3	few	.	CASSKPPQRELTDTQYF	TGTGCCAGCAGCAAACCGCCCCAGCGGGAGCTCACAGATACGCAGTATTTT
TRBV15	TRBJ2-7	few	.	CATSRVTSTDRSNEQYF	TGTGCCACCAGCAGAGTAACGTCAACCGACAGGTCCAACGAGCAGTACTTC
TRBV11-2	TRBJ2-7	few	.	CASSLDRVAYEQYF	TGTGCCAGCAGCTTAGACAGGGTGGCCTACGAGCAGTACTTC
TRBV11-3	TRBJ2-3	.	.	CASSLGQGSTDTQYF	TGTGCCAGCAGCTTAGGTCAGGGAAGCACAGATACGCAGTATTTT
TRBV6-5	TRBJ2-3	few	TRBD2	CASSSLLAGGTDTQYF	TGTGCCAGCAGTTCGCTACTAGCGGGGGGTACAGATACGCAGTATTTT
TRBV29-1	TRBJ1-3	few	.	CIATEGNTIYF	TGCATCGCAACGGAGGGAAACACCATATATTTT
TRBV29-1	TRBJ1-4	.	.	CSVRDRNSEKLFF	TGCAGCGTGCGGGACCGCAATTCGGAAAAACTGTTTTTT
TRBV10-3	TRBJ1-1	few	.	CASREGDTEAFF	TGTGCCTCCAGGGAGGGAGACACTGAAGCTTTCTTT
TRBV9	TRBJ2-2	.	.	CASIAGSNTGELFF	TGTGCCAGCATTGCAGGATCGAACACCGGGGAGCTGTTTTTT
TRBV18	TRBJ2-7	few	.	CASSLGGPSSYEQYF	TGTGCCAGCTCCCTGGGTGGGCCCAGCTCCTACGAGCAGTACTTC
TRBV2	TRBJ1-5	few	TRBD1	CASSSQYRGHQPQHF	TGTGCCAGCAGTTCACAATACAGGGGGCATCAGCCCCAGCATTTT
TRBV5-6	TRBJ1-6	.	.	CASSLSRISSYNSPLHF	TGTGCCAGCAGCTTAAGCAGGATCAGCTCCTATAATTCACCCCTCCACTTT
TRBV7-2	TRBJ1-2	.	.	CASSPDMAGFGYTF	TGTGCCAGCAGCCCCGATATGGCAGGGTTTGGCTACACCTTC
TRBV6-5	TRBJ1-2	.	.	CASSYSREGYGYTF	TGTGCCAGCAGTTACTCGAGGGAGGGATATGGCTACACCTTC
TRBV6-5	TRBJ1-1	.	.	CASSYQTVNTEAFF	TGTGCCAGCAGTTACCAGACAGTGAACACTGAAGCTTTCTTT
TRBV5-4	TRBJ2-2	few	.	CASNLQGSKITGELFF	TGTGCCAGTAATTTACAGGGAAGTAAGATAACCGGGGAGCTGTTTTTT
TRBV7-9	TRBJ1-6	many	.	CASSLGRRLHF	TGTGCCAGCAGCCTCGGACGGAGGCTCCACTTT
TRBV19	TRBJ2-1	.	.	CASSIFSRQAAYNEQFF	TGTGCCAGTAGTATATTTTCCCGGCAGGCCGCCTACAATGAGCAGTTCTTC
TRBV18	TRBJ2-3	.	TRBD2	CASSRTSGGITDTQYF	TGTGCCAGCTCACGGACTAGCGGGGGGATCACAGATACGCAGTATTTT
TRBV7-2	TRBJ2-7	few	.	CASSTYSPDEQYF	TGTGCCAGCAGCACCTATAGTCCCGACGAGCAGTACTTC
TRBV5-1	TRBJ1-2	few	.	CASSPYRDYGYTF	TGCGCCAGCAGCCCCTACAGGGATTATGGCTACACCTTC
TRBV27	TRBJ2-7	few	.	CASRAGPAYEQYF	TGTGCCAGCAGGGCAGGTCCCGCCTACGAGCAGTACTTC
TRBV2	TRBJ2-2	.	TRBD1	CASSAFGTGIRTGELFF	TGTGCCAGCAGTGCCTTCGGGACAGGGATAAGGACCGGGGAGCTGTTTTTT
TRBV14	TRBJ2-3	.	.	CASSQENQGPRTDTQYF	TGTGCCAGCAGCCAAGAGAATCAGGGGCCGAGGACAGATACGCAGTATTTT
TRBV25-1	TRBJ1-2	.	TRBD1	CASSEDRVSAGYTF	TGTGCCAGCAGTGAGGACAGGGTGTCGGCTGGCTACACCTTC
TRBV5-1	TRBJ2-5	many	.	CASSLSGETQYF	TGCGCCAGCAGCTTGTCCGGTGAGACCCAGTACTTC
TRBV4-1	TRBJ2-5	few	TRBD2	CASSQEKRGGGETQYF	TGCGCCAGCAGCCAAGAAAAGCGGGGGGGAGGGGAGACCCAGTACTTC
TRBV5-1	TRBJ2-7	.	TRBD1	CASSLGQGAYEQYF	TGCGCCAGCAGCTTGGGACAGGGGGCCTACGAGCAGTACTTC
TRBV2	TRBJ2-7	.	.	CASSLTQSYEQYF	TGTGCCAGCAGCCTCACCCAGTCCTACGAGCAGTACTTC
TRBV6-1	TRBJ1-5	few	.	CASSPPGGLGQPQHF	TGTGCCAGCAGCCCGCCGGGGGGGCTCGGTCAGCCCCAGCATTTT
TRBV28	TRBJ2-2	.	TRBD1	CASRGPGQDTGELFF	TGTGCCAGCAGGGGGCCGGGACAGGACACCGGGGAGCTGTTTTTT
TRBV11-2	TRBJ2-7	few	.	CASSPRTRVKSEQYF	TGTGCCAGCAGCCCCCGGACAAGGGTTAAGTCCGAGCAGTACTTC
TRBV6-5	TRBJ1-5	.	.	CASSYSGLQPQHF	TGTGCCAGCAGTTACTCGGGCCTTCAGCCCCAGCATTTT
TRBV11-2	TRBJ1-2	.	TRBD1	CASSLDRDYGYTF	TGTGCCAGCAGCTTGGACAGGGACTATGGCTACACCTTC
TRBV7-2	TRBJ2-3	few	.	CASSFGPPSGTDTQYF	TGTGCCAGCAGCTTTGGCCCACCCAGCGGGACAGATACGCAGTATTTT
TRBV11-2	TRBJ2-7	.	TRBD2	CASSLTSGGVNLYEQYF	TGTGCCAGCAGCTTGACTAGCGGGGGGGTCAATCTCTACGAGCAGTACTTC
TRBV5-5	TRBJ2-4	.	.	CASSSKMTEEGIQYF	TGTGCCAGCAGCTCCAAGATGACAGAGGAGGGCATTCAGTACTTC
TRBV19	TRBJ1-1	.	.	CASTTWDTRNTEAFF	TGTGCCAGTACCACTTGGGACACCCGGAACACTGAAGCTTTCTTT
TRBV4-2	TRBJ1-4	.	TRBD1	CASSQDLTGAISEKLFF	TGTGCCAGCAGCCAAGATCTAACAGGGGCAATAAGTGAAAAACTGTTTTTT
TRBV18	TRBJ1-1	.	TRBD1	CASSKDRRGGRDTEAFF	TGTGCCAGCTCAAAGGACCGTCGAGGGGGCAGGGACACTGAAGCTTTCTTT
TRBV27	TRBJ1-5	.	TRBD1	CASKGDRGVGQPQHF	TGTGCCAGCAAAGGGGACAGGGGGGTCGGTCAGCCCCAGCATTTT